Shown below are 3 T cell receptor beta chains from a single sample sequenced in a study of graft-versus-host responses after intestinal transplantation. The data were produced by immunoSEQ multiplex PCR, yet TCRdb's version contains in-frame clones alone and is incomplete. The sample contains approximately 100,000 clones, roughly 86% of which appear only once. The sequences come from PBMCs, collected 255 days after intestinal transplant. The origin of the receptors is a human patient who received an intestinal transplant, so some T cells may come from the graft donor.

The chain recombines TRBV4-2 with TRBJ2-1; 14 bases match TRBD2. In germline, CDR1 is LGHNA, CDR2 YNFKEQ. V shed 2 bases and J 9 bases; nucleotides not matched to a gene: 6. The CDR3 has 16 residues. The CDR3 here is CASSQLTSGGAPEQFF. The CDR3 DNA reads as TGTGCCAGCAGCCAATTGACTAGCGGGGGGGCCCCTGAGCAGTTCTTC.

J is TRBJ2-1 and V is TRBV6-5, with TRBD2 identical over 11 bases. J lost 12 bases, V lost 2 bases, and 12 bases had no gene match. This CDR3 is built from 16 residues. Germline CDR1 reads MNHEY; CDR2 reads SVGAGI. For the CDR3, the DNA is TGTGCCAGCAGTTACACTAGCGGGGGAACTGCTGGTGGGCAGTTCTTC. Translated: CASSYTSGGTAGGQFF.

The rearrangement links TRBV7-9 to TRBJ2-1, with D possibly TRBD1 on 6 matching bases. Germline CDR1 is SEHNR and CDR2 is FQNEAQ (reference sequence). Trimming removed 1 base from V and 2 bases from J, with 6 bases in between. This CDR3 is 14 amino acids long. CDR3 in amino acids: CASSLGGPYNEQFF. The DNA for the CDR3 is TGTGCCAGCAGCTTAGGGGGGCCCTACAATGAGCAGTTCTTC.